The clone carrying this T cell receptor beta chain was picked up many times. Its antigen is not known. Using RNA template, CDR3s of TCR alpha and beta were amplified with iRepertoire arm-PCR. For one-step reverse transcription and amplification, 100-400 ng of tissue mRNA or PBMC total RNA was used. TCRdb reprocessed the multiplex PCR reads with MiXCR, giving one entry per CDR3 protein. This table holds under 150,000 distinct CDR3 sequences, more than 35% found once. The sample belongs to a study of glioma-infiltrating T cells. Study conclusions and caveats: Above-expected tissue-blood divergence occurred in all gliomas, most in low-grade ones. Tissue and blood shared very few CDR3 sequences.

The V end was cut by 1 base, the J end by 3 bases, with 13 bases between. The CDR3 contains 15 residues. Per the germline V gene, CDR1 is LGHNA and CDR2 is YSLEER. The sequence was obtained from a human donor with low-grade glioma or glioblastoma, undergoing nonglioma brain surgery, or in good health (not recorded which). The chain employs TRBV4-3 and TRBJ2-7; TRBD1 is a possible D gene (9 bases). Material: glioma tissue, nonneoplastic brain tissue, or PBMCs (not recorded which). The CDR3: CASSQVAGQGYEQYF. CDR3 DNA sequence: TGCGCCAGCAGCCAAGTAGCGGGACAGGGCTACGAGCAGTACTTC.